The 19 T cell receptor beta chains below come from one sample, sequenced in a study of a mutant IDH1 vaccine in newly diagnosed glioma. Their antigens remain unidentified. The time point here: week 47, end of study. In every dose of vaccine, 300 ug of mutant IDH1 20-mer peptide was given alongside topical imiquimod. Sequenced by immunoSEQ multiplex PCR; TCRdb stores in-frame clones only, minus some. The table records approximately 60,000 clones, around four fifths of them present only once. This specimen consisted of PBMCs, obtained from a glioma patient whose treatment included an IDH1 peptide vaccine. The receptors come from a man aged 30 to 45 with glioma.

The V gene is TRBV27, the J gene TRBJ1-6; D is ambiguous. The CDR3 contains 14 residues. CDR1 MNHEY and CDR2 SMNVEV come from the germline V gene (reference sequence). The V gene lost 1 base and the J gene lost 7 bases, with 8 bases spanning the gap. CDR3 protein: CASSLWPGNSPLHF. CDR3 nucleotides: TGTGCCAGCAGTTTATGGCCTGGGAATTCACCCCTCCACTTT.

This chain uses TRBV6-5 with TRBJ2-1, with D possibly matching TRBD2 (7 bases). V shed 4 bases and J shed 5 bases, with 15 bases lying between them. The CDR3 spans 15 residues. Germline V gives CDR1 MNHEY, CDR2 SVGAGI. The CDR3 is CASSFRGGANNEQFF. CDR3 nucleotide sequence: TGTGCCAGCAGTTTTAGGGGGGGGGCCAACAATGAGCAGTTCTTC.

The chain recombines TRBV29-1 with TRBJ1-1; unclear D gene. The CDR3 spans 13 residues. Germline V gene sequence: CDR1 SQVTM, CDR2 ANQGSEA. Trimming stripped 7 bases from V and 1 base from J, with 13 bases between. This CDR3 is CSAGGSGNTEAFF. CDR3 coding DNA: TGCAGCGCTGGTGGGTCAGGGAACACTGAAGCTTTCTTT.

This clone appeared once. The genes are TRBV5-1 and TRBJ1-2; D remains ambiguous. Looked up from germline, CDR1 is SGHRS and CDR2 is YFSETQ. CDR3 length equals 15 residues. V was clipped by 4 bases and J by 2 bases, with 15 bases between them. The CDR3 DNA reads TGCGCCAGCAGCCCCCAGCGGGCTGGAAACTATGGCTACACCTTC. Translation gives CASSPQRAGNYGYTF.

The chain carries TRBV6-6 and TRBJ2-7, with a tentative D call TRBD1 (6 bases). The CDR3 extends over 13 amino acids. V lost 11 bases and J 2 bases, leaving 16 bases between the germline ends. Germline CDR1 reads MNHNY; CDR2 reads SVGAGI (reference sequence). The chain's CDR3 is CARRRDTAYEQYF. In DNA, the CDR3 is TGTGCCCGCCGCCGGGACACCGCCTACGAGCAGTACTTC.

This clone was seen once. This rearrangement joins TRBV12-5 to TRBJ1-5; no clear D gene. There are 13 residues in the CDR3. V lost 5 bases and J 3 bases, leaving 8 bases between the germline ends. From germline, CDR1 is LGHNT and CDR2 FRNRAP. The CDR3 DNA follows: TGTGCTAGTGGTCTAGGGTACAATCAGCCCCAGCATTTT. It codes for CASGLGYNQPQHF.

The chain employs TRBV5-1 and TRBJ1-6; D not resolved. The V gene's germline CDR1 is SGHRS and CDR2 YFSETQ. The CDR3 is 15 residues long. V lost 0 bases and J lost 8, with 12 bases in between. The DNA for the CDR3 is TGCGCCAGCAGCTTGGGAGGGCGGAGAGATTCACCCCTCCACTTT. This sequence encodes CASSLGGRRDSPLHF.

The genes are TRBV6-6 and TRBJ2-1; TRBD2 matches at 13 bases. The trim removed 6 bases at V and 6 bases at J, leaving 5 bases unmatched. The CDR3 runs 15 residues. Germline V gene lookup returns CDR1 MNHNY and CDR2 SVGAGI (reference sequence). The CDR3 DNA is TGTGCCAGCAGACTCGGGACTAGCGGGGCCAATGAGCAGTTCTTC. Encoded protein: CASRLGTSGANEQFF.

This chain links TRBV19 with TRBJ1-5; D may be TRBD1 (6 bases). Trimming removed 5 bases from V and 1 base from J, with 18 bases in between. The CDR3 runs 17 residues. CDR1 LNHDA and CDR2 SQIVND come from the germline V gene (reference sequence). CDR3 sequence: CASSVRDKFPSNQPQHF. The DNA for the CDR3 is TGTGCCAGTAGTGTCCGGGACAAGTTCCCCAGCAATCAGCCCCAGCATTTT.

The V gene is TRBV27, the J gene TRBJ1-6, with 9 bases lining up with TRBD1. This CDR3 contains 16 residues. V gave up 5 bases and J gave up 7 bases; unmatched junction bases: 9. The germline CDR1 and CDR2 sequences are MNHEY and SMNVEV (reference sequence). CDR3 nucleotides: TGTGCCAGCAGTCTCACCGGGACAGGGCTCAATTCACCCCTCCACTTT. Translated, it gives CASSLTGTGLNSPLHF.

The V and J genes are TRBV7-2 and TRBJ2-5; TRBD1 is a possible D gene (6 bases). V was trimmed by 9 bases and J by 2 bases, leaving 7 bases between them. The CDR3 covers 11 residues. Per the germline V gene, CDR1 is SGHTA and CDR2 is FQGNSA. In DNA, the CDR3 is TGTGCCAGTGGACAGCAAGAGACCCAGTACTTC. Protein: CASGQQETQYF.

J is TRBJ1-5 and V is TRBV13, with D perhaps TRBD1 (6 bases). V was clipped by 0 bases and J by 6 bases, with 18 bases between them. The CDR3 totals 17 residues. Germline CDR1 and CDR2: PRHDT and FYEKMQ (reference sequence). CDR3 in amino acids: CASSLGYMGGLGQPQHF. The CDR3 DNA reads TGTGCCAGCAGCTTAGGTTATATGGGGGGGCTTGGTCAGCCCCAGCATTTT.

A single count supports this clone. The CDR3 nucleotides are TGTGCCATCAGTGACGTTTATGAGCAGTTCTTC. This translates into CAISDVYEQFF. This sequence joins TRBV10-3 and TRBJ2-1, with D uncertain. Germline V gives CDR1 ENHRY, CDR2 SYGVKD. The CDR3 loop spans 11 amino acids. V gave up 3 bases and J gave up 8 bases, with 5 bases separating them.

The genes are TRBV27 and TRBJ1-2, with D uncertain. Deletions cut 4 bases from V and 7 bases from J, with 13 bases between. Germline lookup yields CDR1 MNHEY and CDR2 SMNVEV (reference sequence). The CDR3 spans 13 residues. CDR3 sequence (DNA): TGTGCCAGCAGTTCCCAACGGGTAGTTGGCTACACCTTC. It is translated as CASSSQRVVGYTF.

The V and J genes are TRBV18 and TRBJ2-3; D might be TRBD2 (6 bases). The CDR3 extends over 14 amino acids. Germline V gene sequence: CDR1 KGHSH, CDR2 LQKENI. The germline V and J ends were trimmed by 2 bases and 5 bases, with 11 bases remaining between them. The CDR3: CASSPGGAVDTQYF. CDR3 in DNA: TGTGCCAGCTCACCAGGCGGGGCCGTAGATACGCAGTATTTT.

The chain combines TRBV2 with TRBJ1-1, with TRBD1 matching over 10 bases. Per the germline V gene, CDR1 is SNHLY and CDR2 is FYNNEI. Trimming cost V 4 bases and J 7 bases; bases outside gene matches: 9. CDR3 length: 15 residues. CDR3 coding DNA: TGTGCCAGCAGTGGACAGGGGGCTTTCGGAAGTGAAGCTTTCTTT. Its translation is CASSGQGAFGSEAFF.

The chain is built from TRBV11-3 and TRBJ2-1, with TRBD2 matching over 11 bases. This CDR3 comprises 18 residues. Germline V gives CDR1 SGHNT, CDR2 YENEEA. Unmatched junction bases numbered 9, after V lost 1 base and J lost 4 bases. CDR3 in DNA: TGTGCCAGCAGCTTAGCCATGGCTAGCGGGGGGCGGTACAATGAGCAGTTCTTC. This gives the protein CASSLAMASGGRYNEQFF.

Written as DNA, the CDR3 is TGCGCCAGCAGCCAAGATAGGGTCTCTGGGGCCAACGTCCTGACTTTC. As protein: CASSQDRVSGANVLTF. The V and J genes are TRBV4-1 and TRBJ2-6; unclear D gene. Deletions cut 0 bases from V and 0 bases from J, with 6 bases between. Germline loops: CDR1 MGHRA, CDR2 YSYEKL. This CDR3 is built from 16 residues.

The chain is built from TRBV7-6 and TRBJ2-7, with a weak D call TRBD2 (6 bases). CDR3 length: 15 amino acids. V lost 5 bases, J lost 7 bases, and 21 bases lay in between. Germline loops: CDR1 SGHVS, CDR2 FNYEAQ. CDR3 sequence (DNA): TGTGCCAGCAGCCAAAACCCGGGAGACCATGAAGAGCAGTACTTC. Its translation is CASSQNPGDHEEQYF.